This TCR beta chain was captured in a study of shared clonotypes between healthy human individuals. Overall study results and limits: Genetic and exposure-history diversity was limited by the few donors. Generation probability values for non-shared clonotypes were lower than those for clonotypes shared by all four donors. About 5% of naive CD4 clonotypes were shared across a handful of donors.

About this clone: Its antigen is not known.

The naive CD8 subset, CD45RO-negative cells positively selected for CCR7, excluded terminally differentiated effector memory CD45RA+ cells. In the original processing: For the immunoSEQ data, sequences were junction-only without quality scores, so filtering differed. Only in-frame clones appear in the TCRdb table, and some are missing; sequencing was by immunoSEQ multiplex PCR. V, J and clone size reflect that table, while D and trimming were determined from the DNA. The table has some 2,100,000 clones, 85% to 95% seen once. Germline assignment: CDR1 MDHEN and CDR2 SYDVKM. The CDR3 covers 15 residues. V was clipped by 4 bases and J by 2 bases, with 15 bases between them.

V usage is TRBV28 and J usage is TRBJ2-7, with D hard to call. The specimen sequenced was naive CD8+ T cells from PBMCs. This sequence originates from a man younger than 35 in good health. Some clones in this sample may be carry-over from other donors' samples. CDR3 sequence: CASSSALGWAYEQYF. DNA of the CDR3: TGTGCCAGCAGTTCAGCCTTAGGGTGGGCCTACGAGCAGTACTTC.